This is a list of T cell receptor beta chains from one sample in a study of response to subunit inactivated influenza vaccine. One entry per CDR3 protein results from TCRdb running MiXCR on the RT-PCR reads. The sample gives 400,000 to 650,000 distinct CDR3 sequences, around 7.9% of which show up once; over 10% is in the top ten. Material: PBMCs from blood, obtained less than 30 months after vaccination. The receptors stem from a man aged 45 to 70 who received an inactivated influenza vaccine. The CDR3 runs from the conserved cysteine through the conserved F or W. D genes are given only for firm matches. A clone size is listed for some rows: how often the clone was seen (once, few, many), or a class if it is expanded.

TRBD2,TRBJ2-1,many,TRBV12-3/TRBV12-4,TGTGCCAGCAGCCTGACTAGCGGGAGGGCCTCATACAATGAGCAGTTCTTC,CASSLTSGRASYNEQFF
.,TRBJ1-2,.,TRBV20-1,TGCAGTGCTAGTAGCGTGGAGGGCTACACCTTC,CSASSVEGYTF
.,TRBJ2-7,many,TRBV12-3/TRBV12-4,TGTGCCAGCAGTACAGGGTACGAGCAGTACTTC,CASSTGYEQYF
TRBD2,TRBJ2-1,.,TRBV5-4,TGTGCCAGCAGCTTGGACACGGGACTAGTCTATTACAATGAGCAGTTCTTC,CASSLDTGLVYYNEQFF
.,TRBJ2-2,.,TRBV7-8,TGTGCCAGCAGCTTAGCTCGGTTACGGAACACCGGGGAGCTGTTTTTT,CASSLARLRNTGELFF
TRBD1,TRBJ1-5,few,TRBV12-3/TRBV12-4,TGTGCCAGCAGTTTGACAGGGGTTAATCAGCCCCAGCATTTT,CASSLTGVNQPQHF
TRBD2,TRBJ2-2,few,TRBV19,TGTGCCAGTAGTATAGTAGCGGGGGGTGCGACCGGGGAGCTGTTTTTT,CASSIVAGGATGELFF
.,TRBJ1-2,.,TRBV24-1,TGTGCCACCAGTGATTCTACAGGGTACTATGGCTACACCTTC,CATSDSTGYYGYTF
TRBD1,TRBJ2-1,many,TRBV25-1,TGTGCCAGCAGTGGATGGGACAGGGAGGGGGATGAGCAGTTCTTC,CASSGWDREGDEQFF
.,TRBJ2-5,.,TRBV5-1,TGCGCCAGCAGCGAGATGGAGACCCAGTACTTC,CASSEMETQYF
.,TRBJ1-1,.,TRBV6-2/TRBV6-3,TGTGCCAGCTGGGGGCGGTGGACTGAAGCTTTCTTT,CASWGRWTEAFF
.,TRBJ2-4,few,TRBV20-1,TGCAGTGCTAGAGATCGGAGAATAGAAGGCATTCAGTACTTC,CSARDRRIEGIQYF
.,TRBJ2-1,.,TRBV5-1,TGCGCCAGCAGCCACTGGGACACTGACTACAATGAGCAGTTCTTC,CASSHWDTDYNEQFF
.,TRBJ2-7,few,TRBV20-1,TGCAGTGCTATTCTGGGGGCGATCGACGAGCAGTACTTC,CSAILGAIDEQYF
.,TRBJ1-2,many,TRBV6-2/TRBV6-3,TGTGCCAGCAGTCAGGGTGTCTATGGCTACACCTTC,CASSQGVYGYTF
.,TRBJ2-7,.,TRBV20-1,TGCAGTGCTAGTTCCCTCGGCACCCCCTACGAGCAGTACTTC,CSASSLGTPYEQYF
TRBD1,TRBJ2-7,.,TRBV15,TGTGCCACCAGCAGAGATCTCCAGGGGGCACTGGTCGAGCAGTACTTC,CATSRDLQGALVEQYF
TRBD2,TRBJ2-1,few,TRBV7-3,TGTGCCAGCAGCCGTGGGACTACGAACTACAATGAGCAGTTCTTC,CASSRGTTNYNEQFF
TRBD2,TRBJ2-1,few,TRBV7-6,TGTGCCAGCAGCCAGACCCCTAGCGGGGGCGTATACAATGAGCAGTTCTTC,CASSQTPSGGVYNEQFF
TRBD2,TRBJ2-5,.,TRBV9,TGTGCCAGCAGCCCGACTAGCGGGAGTAAGGAGACCCAGTACTTC,CASSPTSGSKETQYF
TRBD2,TRBJ2-4,few,TRBV28,TGTGCCAGCAGTTTTCTCTGGCGGGGGGCCACCAAAAACATTCAGTACTTC,CASSFLWRGATKNIQYF
TRBD2,TRBJ2-7,many,TRBV29-1,TGCAGCGGTCTAACTAGCGGGAGGGCCTCCGAGCAGTACTTC,CSGLTSGRASEQYF
TRBD1,TRBJ1-1,few,TRBV20-1,TGCAGTGCTCCGATACAGGGGATGAACACTGAAGCTTTCTTT,CSAPIQGMNTEAFF
.,TRBJ1-2,few,TRBV21-1,TGTGCCAGCAGCAAAGCGCTTCCATGGGGCTACACCTTC,CASSKALPWGYTF
.,TRBJ2-7,.,TRBV5-1,TGCGCCAGCAGCCAGGCCCGATGGGAATTGGGATCCTACGAGCAGTACTTC,CASSQARWELGSYEQYF
TRBD1,TRBJ1-2,few,TRBV5-1,TGCGCCAGCAGCCGTAGACAGGGGGACTACTATGGCTACACCTTC,CASSRRQGDYYGYTF
TRBD2,TRBJ2-3,.,TRBV14,TGTGCCAGCAGCCAAGTATTAGCGGGAGGGGTAGATACGCAGTATTTT,CASSQVLAGGVDTQYF